The 21 T cell receptor beta chains in this list originate from one sample, sequenced in a study of CD8 T cells in ankylosing spondylitis. Findings and caveats of the study: In ankylosing spondylitis blood, a motif of about eight highly homologous TCR beta variants appeared characteristic.

Their recognized antigens are unknown. TCRdb processed the 5' RACE reads anew with MiXCR; each CDR3 protein has one entry. The sample lists a few hundred thousand distinct CDR3 sequences; around 16% were seen once. Sequenced input: blood, either unsorted or a sorted T cell fraction (not recorded which). These receptors were obtained from a male donor with ankylosing spondylitis.

The chain couples TRBV5-1 to TRBJ1-1; D is uncertain. V dropped 0 bases and J dropped 2 bases, with 8 bases sitting between them. Germline-derived CDR1 and CDR2 are SGHRS and YFSETQ. This CDR3 is built from 14 residues. In nucleotides, the CDR3 is TGCGCCAGCAGCTTGGGACTTTCTAACACTGAAGCTTTCTTT. Amino acids: CASSLGLSNTEAFF.

This clonotype was observed a few times. The rearrangement uses TRBV4-2 and TRBJ2-7; D call uncertain. Per the germline V gene, CDR1 is LGHNA and CDR2 is YNFKEQ. Trimming took 3 bases from V and 6 from J, leaving 15 bases between them. The CDR3 length is 14 residues. CDR3 in DNA: TGTGCCAGCAGCCACCAGGTTCCCCAGGCCGAGCAGTACTTC. The encoded protein is CASSHQVPQAEQYF.

There are a few counts of this clonotype. The V gene is TRBV7-8, the J gene TRBJ2-2, with a possible D match to TRBD2 (5 bases). This CDR3 has 12 residues. V lost 8 bases and J lost 6, with 10 bases in between. Germline CDR1 is SGHVS and CDR2 is FQNEAQ. The CDR3 here is CASSGVAGELFF. CDR3 sequence (DNA): TGTGCCAGCTCCGGGGTGGCCGGGGAGCTGTTTTTT.

This chain connects TRBV29-1 to TRBJ2-2; TRBD1 is a possible D gene (5 bases). The V gene lost 3 bases and the J gene lost 0 bases, with 11 bases spanning the gap. Germline-derived CDR1 and CDR2 are SQVTM and ANQGSEA. This CDR3 has 15 amino acids. The CDR3 sequence is CSVDDSEANTGELFF. The CDR3 region has the DNA TGCAGCGTTGATGACAGCGAGGCGAACACCGGGGAGCTGTTTTTT.

The chain recombines TRBV7-9 with TRBJ2-7; 8 bases are a match to TRBD1. CDR3 length equals 15 residues. Germline assignment: CDR1 SEHNR and CDR2 FQNEAQ (reference sequence). Trimming removed 2 bases from V and 0 bases from J; junction bases left unmatched: 3. Written as DNA, the CDR3 is TGTGCCAGCAGCTTACAAACAGGGGGCTCCTACGAGCAGTACTTC. Residues: CASSLQTGGSYEQYF.

This clonotype appeared a few times. The chain employs TRBV7-2 and TRBJ2-3, with unresolved D. V dropped 1 base and J dropped 3 bases, with 11 bases sitting between them. The CDR3 is made up of 15 amino acids. Germline CDR1 is SGHTA and CDR2 is FQGNSA. CDR3 coding DNA: TGTGCCAGCAGCTTAGAGCCCGGAATAACAGATACGCAGTATTTT. Residues: CASSLEPGITDTQYF.

The chain is built from TRBV6-2 or TRBV6-3 and TRBJ2-7; TRBD2 matches at 12 bases. The CDR3 is 16 residues long. Germline V CDR1 and CDR2: MNHEY, SVGEGT. The V segment lost 6 bases and the J segment 0 bases; nucleotides outside the gene matches: 6. CDR3 sequence (DNA): TGTGCCAGCAGAGGACTAGCGGGGACCAGCTCCTACGAGCAGTACTTC. This codes for CASRGLAGTSSYEQYF.

This clonotype was seen a handful of times. The chain combines TRBV4-1 with TRBJ2-1; D not resolved. This CDR3 contains 15 residues. Trimming pared 0 bases from V and 2 bases from J, leaving 8 bases between. The germline V gene has CDR1 MGHRA and CDR2 YSYEKL. CDR3 loop: CASSQDGAAYNEQFF. Here the CDR3 DNA reads TGCGCCAGCAGCCAAGATGGAGCAGCCTACAATGAGCAGTTCTTC.

The chain links TRBV7-8 to TRBJ2-1; possibly TRBD1 or TRBD2 for D (6 bases each). This CDR3 comprises 14 residues. Germline V CDR1 and CDR2: SGHVS, FQNEAQ. Trimming cost V 5 bases and J 6 bases, with 14 bases left between them. Here the CDR3 DNA reads TGTGCCAGCAGCCCTAAAGGGGGGAGCAATGAGCAGTTCTTC. Amino acids: CASSPKGGSNEQFF.

This clonotype was counted a few times. The chain couples TRBV4-1 to TRBJ2-3; TRBD2 matches at 10 bases. Per the germline V gene, CDR1 is MGHRA and CDR2 is YSYEKL. The CDR3 contains 17 residues. V trimming: 0 bases; J trimming: 2 bases; junction bases outside the gene matches: 5. This CDR3 reads CASSQDGSGGFTDTQYF. CDR3 sequence (DNA): TGCGCCAGCAGCCAAGATGGTAGCGGGGGGTTCACAGATACGCAGTATTTT.

In this sample, this clonotype turned up a few times. CDR3 in DNA: TGTGCCAGCAGCCTTACTAGCGTCACAGATACGCAGTATTTT. It yields the protein CASSLTSVTDTQYF. The genes are TRBV3-1 and TRBJ2-3; 7 bases agree with TRBD2. CDR3 length equals 14 residues. The germline gives CDR1 LGHDT, CDR2 YNNKEL (reference sequence). Trimming took 4 bases from V and 2 from J; bases not matched to a gene: 3.

The chain uses TRBV5-1 and TRBJ1-1, with 10 bases aligning to TRBD1. After removal of 4 bases from V and 4 bases from J, the junction contained 7 bases not matched to a gene. The CDR3 consists of 15 residues. Looked up from germline, CDR1 is SGHRS and CDR2 is YFSETQ. In DNA, the CDR3 is TGCGCCAGCAGCGGACAGGGGGATTGGGGCACTGAAGCTTTCTTT. It specifies CASSGQGDWGTEAFF. Full variable domain (rest looked up from reference TRBV5-1 and TRBJ1-1): KAGVTQTPRYLIKTRGQQVTLSCSPISGHRSVSWYQQTPGQGLQFLFEYFSETQRNKGNFPGRFSGRQFSNSRSEMNVSTLELGDSALYLCASSGQGDWGTEAFFGQGTRLTVV.

The rearrangement joins TRBV6-1 to TRBJ1-6; D possibly corresponds to TRBD1 (6 bases). Trimming shortened V by 1 base and J by 8 bases, and 12 bases separated the two germline ends. This CDR3 is 15 amino acids long. Per the germline V gene, CDR1 is MNHNS and CDR2 is SASEGT. CDR3 DNA sequence: TGTGCCAGCAGTGAAGGTCACAGGGTTGATTCACCCCTCCACTTT. This sequence encodes CASSEGHRVDSPLHF.

This clonotype was observed a handful of times. V is TRBV12-3 or TRBV12-4 and J is TRBJ1-1; D uncertain. This CDR3 is built from 13 residues. Trimming left V 5 bases short and J 6 bases short, with 13 bases between. The CDR3 reads CASSPVGFAEAFF. The CDR3 DNA reads as TGTGCCAGCAGTCCAGTGGGGTTCGCTGAAGCTTTCTTT.

This clonotype was seen a single time. This sequence joins TRBV28 and TRBJ2-1; possible D gene TRBD2, 5 bases. Germline lookup yields CDR1 MDHEN and CDR2 SYDVKM. The ends were cut back, 3 bases at V and 3 bases at J, with 18 bases in the middle. The CDR3 is made up of 17 amino acids. CDR3 coding DNA: TGTGCCAGCAGTTTGGAAAGGGAGATGGCCGGCTACAATGAGCAGTTCTTC. Translating it yields CASSLEREMAGYNEQFF.

This clonotype appeared a few times. This chain links TRBV12-3 or TRBV12-4 with TRBJ2-1; D not resolved. The CDR3 has 12 residues. Trimming took off 1 base at V and 5 bases at J, with 3 bases between the two ends. The CDR3 coding sequence is TGTGCCAGCAGTTTAGACCACAATGAGCAGTTCTTC. It translates to CASSLDHNEQFF.

The chain employs TRBV5-6 and TRBJ2-1; no reliable D call. The germline V and J ends were trimmed by 4 bases and 4 bases, with 12 bases remaining between them. Germline-derived CDR1 and CDR2 are SGHDT and YYEEEE. The CDR3 runs to 14 residues. The CDR3 coding sequence is TGTGCCAGCAGCCCAGTGGCAGGTTACAATGAGCAGTTCTTC. It codes for CASSPVAGYNEQFF.

The rearrangement links TRBV7-9 to TRBJ2-1; D gene uncertain. CDR3 length: 13 amino acids. CDR1 SEHNR and CDR2 FQNEAQ come from the germline V gene (reference sequence). The V end was cut by 5 bases, the J end by 10 bases, with 15 bases between. CDR3 nucleotide sequence: TGTGCCAGCAGCCCGTTAGAAGAGGCCGAGCAGTTCTTC. Translated: CASSPLEEAEQFF.

This chain joins TRBV12-3 or TRBV12-4 and TRBJ2-7, with 8 bases lining up with TRBD1. V was clipped by 3 bases and J by 3 bases; unmatched bases: 10. The CDR3 extends over 16 amino acids. The CDR3 here is CASSLGPSGTGYEQYF. The CDR3 DNA is TGTGCCAGCAGTTTGGGGCCCTCCGGGACAGGCTACGAGCAGTACTTC.

The V call is TRBV14, the J call TRBJ2-1; weak D call: TRBD2 (5 bases). Trimming stripped 9 bases from V and 10 bases from J, with 25 bases between. CDR1 and CDR2 from the germline V gene are SGHDN and FVKESK. The CDR3 runs to 15 residues. This chain's CDR3 is CASDKGLGAGGEQFF. In DNA form, the CDR3 reads TGTGCCAGTGACAAGGGATTGGGCGCCGGAGGCGAGCAGTTCTTC.

The chain combines TRBV11-2 with TRBJ2-5, with D possibly being TRBD1 or TRBD2 (6 bases each). V lost 5 bases and J 5 bases, leaving 18 bases between the germline ends. Germline V lookup: CDR1 SGHAT, CDR2 FQNNGV. CDR3 length: 15 residues. The CDR3 DNA reads as TGTGCCAGCAGCCTTTATGGAGGGGGGCGGGAGACCCAGTACTTC. It is translated as CASSLYGGGRETQYF.